Listed below are T cell receptor beta chains from one sample, sequenced in a study of identical twins. TCRdb fed the 5' RACE reads into MiXCR, producing one record per CDR3 protein. The sample carries about 890,000 distinct CDR3 sequences, about 12% recorded once. The same sample was also studied in work on yellow fever vaccine responses in identical twins.

Sequenced sample: PBMCs. The receptors stem from a woman between 18 and 29 years old in good health. Each CDR3 is given with its conserved first and last residue. The D gene is left open where the match is weak. Clone size is not always given. Where it is, it says once, few, many or a class for expanded clones.

TGTGCCAGCAGTTACTCGGACTCACGACGAGCTTTCTTT	CASSYSDSRRAFF	few	-	TRBJ1-1	TRBV6-5
TGCGCCAGCAGTGACGACTCCCAAGAGACCCAGTACTTC	CASSDDSQETQYF	-	-	TRBJ2-5	TRBV2
TGTGCCAGCAGTAGACAGGGGGCTGACTCACCCCTCCACTTT	CASSRQGADSPLHF	many	TRBD1	TRBJ1-6	TRBV12-3/TRBV12-4
TGTGCCAGCAGCGGGGTGGTGGCCTACTACACCTTC	CASSGVVAYYTF	few	-	TRBJ1-2	TRBV5-6
TGCAGTGCTAGGCCCACTTCGACCGACTGGGGGGGCTACACCTTC	CSARPTSTDWGGYTF	many	-	TRBJ1-2	TRBV20-1
TGTGCCAGCAGCAAAGTTAGGCCCAGGGGGACCAAAAACATTCAGTACTTC	CASSKVRPRGTKNIQYF	few	-	TRBJ2-4	TRBV21-1
TGCGCCAGCAGCTTGGAGGTGACTCAATATGGCTACACCTTC	CASSLEVTQYGYTF	-	-	TRBJ1-2	TRBV5-1
TGCGCCAGCAGCTTGGGGGGCGATTTCTACGAGCAGTACTTC	CASSLGGDFYEQYF	many	-	TRBJ2-7	TRBV5-1
TGTGCCAGCAGCTTAGCGACGGAGACCCAGTACTTC	CASSLATETQYF	many	-	TRBJ2-5	TRBV11-2
TGTGCCAGCAGCTGGACACCGCCAGGGGTTGGGGCCAACGTCCTGACTTTC	CASSWTPPGVGANVLTF	-	-	TRBJ2-6	TRBV12-3/TRBV12-4
TGTGCCAGCAGCTTAACAGGGACTACCAAAAACAATGAGCAGTTCTTC	CASSLTGTTKNNEQFF	-	TRBD2	TRBJ2-1	TRBV7-3
TGTGCCAGCAGCCAAGTAGGGCAGCCCCAGCATTTT	CASSQVGQPQHF	-	-	TRBJ1-5	TRBV3-1
TGTGCCAGCAGTTTAAACTGGGCGCGCGGTTCACCCCTCCACTTT	CASSLNWARGSPLHF	many	-	TRBJ1-6	TRBV12-3/TRBV12-4
TGTGCCAGCTACTGGGACAGGGGGTCAGATACGCAGTATTTT	CASYWDRGSDTQYF	-	TRBD1	TRBJ2-3	TRBV11-2
TGTGCCAGCAGGGTTCACACTGAAGCTTTCTTT	CASRVHTEAFF	-	-	TRBJ1-1	TRBV6-1
TGTGCCAGCAGTTTGGGACACAATAGCAATCAGCCCCAGCATTTT	CASSLGHNSNQPQHF	-	-	TRBJ1-5	TRBV12-3/TRBV12-4
TGTGCCAGCAGTTACTCAATAAGAAACACCGGGGAGCTGTTTTTT	CASSYSIRNTGELFF	-	-	TRBJ2-2	TRBV6-2/TRBV6-3
TGTGCCAGCAGGGGTAATTCACCCCTCCACTTT	CASRGNSPLHF	many	-	TRBJ1-6	TRBV7-2
TGTGCCAGCAGACCGGGGCAGACGGGGTACAATGAGCAGTTCTTC	CASRPGQTGYNEQFF	-	-	TRBJ2-1	TRBV6-2/TRBV6-3
TGCAGCGCTAAGGGACAGGGCCTTCCTGGTGGCTACACCTTC	CSAKGQGLPGGYTF	many	TRBD1	TRBJ1-2	TRBV29-1
TGTGCCAGCAGCTCCTCTAAGGGGGGACAGAGTTCGTCCCAAGAGACCCAGTACTTC	CASSSSKGGQSSSQETQYF	few	-	TRBJ2-5	TRBV11-1
TGTGCCAGCAGCTACGCCGGGACTAGCGTATACAATGAGCAGTTCTTC	CASSYAGTSVYNEQFF	-	TRBD2	TRBJ2-1	TRBV5-6
TGTGCCAGCAGCCCCCGGGAGGGGTGGGCAAATAAGAACAATGAGCAGTTCTTC	CASSPREGWANKNNEQFF	-	TRBD2	TRBJ2-1	TRBV11-1
TGCAGTGCTAGTTTAGCGGGACCCACAGATACGCAGTATTTT	CSASLAGPTDTQYF	few	TRBD2	TRBJ2-3	TRBV20-1
TGTGCCAGCAGTTCCTCCGGGGGGGGTCTAAAAGCTTTCTTT	CASSSSGGGLKAFF	-	-	TRBJ1-1	TRBV6-5
TGCGCCAGCAACTCCGGGGCACACACAGATACGCAGTATTTT	CASNSGAHTDTQYF	-	-	TRBJ2-3	TRBV5-1
TGCGCCAGCAGCTTTAGTCCGGGGAACACCGGGGAGCTGTTTTTT	CASSFSPGNTGELFF	-	-	TRBJ2-2	TRBV5-1
TGTGCCAGCAGCTTCATTAAGACAGACACCTACGAGCAGTACTTC	CASSFIKTDTYEQYF	many	-	TRBJ2-7	TRBV7-7
TGTGCCAGCAGCCCCCGGGACACTTACTACGAGCAGTACTTC	CASSPRDTYYEQYF	few	-	TRBJ2-7	TRBV11-3
TGTGCCAGCAGCGAGGACTGGACCCACGAGCAGTACTTC	CASSEDWTHEQYF	-	-	TRBJ2-7	TRBV5-5
TGTGCCAGCAGCTCCCGGGGGGGGTGGACAACCACAGATACGCAGTATTTT	CASSSRGGWTTTDTQYF	-	TRBD2	TRBJ2-3	TRBV5-4
TGTGCCATCAGTGACTGGGGCATTCAGTACTTC	CAISDWGIQYF	-	-	TRBJ2-4	TRBV10-3
TGTGCCAGCAGTGAAGAGCAGAACCTCAATGAGCAGTTCTTC	CASSEEQNLNEQFF	-	-	TRBJ2-1	TRBV2
TGTGCCAGCAGTCCCGGGACGCTTGGACTAGCGGGAGGGAATGAGCAGTTCTTC	CASSPGTLGLAGGNEQFF	few	TRBD2	TRBJ2-1	TRBV12-3/TRBV12-4
TGCGCCAGCAGCCCACAGGGGACCACAGATACGCAGTATTTT	CASSPQGTTDTQYF	-	TRBD1	TRBJ2-3	TRBV5-1
TGTGCCACCCCGGACGCGAACACCGGGGAGCTGTTTTTT	CATPDANTGELFF	-	-	TRBJ2-2	TRBV28
TGTGCCAGCAGCTTACTCGGGTCGGGATTAGATACGCAGTATTTT	CASSLLGSGLDTQYF	many	-	TRBJ2-3	TRBV11-2
TGTGCCAGCAGTGGCCCCAGAAACACCGGGGAGCTGTTTTTT	CASSGPRNTGELFF	few	-	TRBJ2-2	TRBV6-1
TGTGCCAGCAGGAGGGCAGCCTATGCGGGCACTGAAGCTTTCTTT	CASRRAAYAGTEAFF	few	-	TRBJ1-1	TRBV25-1
TGCGCCAGCAGCCCCGGTGGGGGAGTAGGCACAGATACGCAGTATTTT	CASSPGGGVGTDTQYF	many	-	TRBJ2-3	TRBV5-1
TGTGCCAGCAGTGCTTGGAATGAGCAGTTCTTC	CASSAWNEQFF	few	-	TRBJ2-1	TRBV2
TGCGCCAGCAGTGGAACCCTAGCGGGAGAGAATGAGCAGTTCTTC	CASSGTLAGENEQFF	few	TRBD2	TRBJ2-1	TRBV10-1
TGTGCCAGCAGCTTAGATCTCGGGGGCCCCGGAGATACGCAGTATTTT	CASSLDLGGPGDTQYF	few	-	TRBJ2-3	TRBV7-8
TGTGCCAGCAGCTTAGTAGGGGACAGGAACAATCAGCCCCAGCATTTT	CASSLVGDRNNQPQHF	-	TRBD1	TRBJ1-5	TRBV7-9
TGTGCCTGCAGGTCCCACCAGTTCGGGGGACCGCTCTACAATGAGCAGTTCTTC	CACRSHQFGGPLYNEQFF	few	-	TRBJ2-1	TRBV12-3/TRBV12-4
TGTGCCAGCAGCCGCTACAAGGTCGGGCAGGGTGGCAATGAGCAGTTCTTC	CASSRYKVGQGGNEQFF	many	-	TRBJ2-1	TRBV12-3/TRBV12-4
TGTGCCAGCAGCTCCATGGGCACAGATACGCAGTATTTT	CASSSMGTDTQYF	many	-	TRBJ2-3	TRBV11-2